This TCR beta chain was captured in a study of blood T cell repertoires in COVID-19. Overall study: Acute and convalescent COVID-19 specimens originated in the United States, Italy and Spain. The analysed material was cDNA or gDNA that came from T cells, B-cell-depleted T cells, or PBMCs.

In the authors' methods: Estimation of nucleated cell counts relied on the amplification of reference gene primers. Libraries were prepared by immunoSEQ multiplex PCR; TCRdb keeps only in-frame clonotypes and omits some of them. V, J and clone size are those of that table, while D and trimming were read from the DNA. The sample has about 190,000 clones; under 80% are singletons. CDR1 is LNHDA, CDR2 SQIVND, per germline (reference sequence). V lost 4 bases, J lost 2 bases, and 12 bases lay in between. This CDR3 region has 14 residues. What was sequenced was peripheral blood. This sequence originates from a woman aged 45-65 years with acute or convalescent COVID-19. The chain uses TRBV19 and TRBJ2-7; possibly TRBD1 for D (5 bases). Here the CDR3 DNA reads TGTGCCAGTAGTAATCTGGACAAAGCCTACGAGCAGTACTTC. Its protein is CASSNLDKAYEQYF.